The 8 T cell receptor beta chains in this list originate from one sample, sequenced in a study of CD8 T cells in ankylosing spondylitis. TCRdb re-called the 5' RACE reads through MiXCR, storing one row per CDR3 protein. Among under 200,000 distinct CDR3 sequences listed, 13% were seen once. Sequenced sample: blood, either unsorted or a sorted T cell fraction (not recorded which). Receptors were obtained from a female donor with ankylosing spondylitis or in good health (not recorded which).

The chain joins TRBV4-3 to TRBJ2-1; TRBD2 matches at 8 bases. V was pared by 4 bases and J by 4 bases, with 9 bases of the junction left unmatched. Germline CDR1 LGHNA, CDR2 YSLEER. CDR3 size: 16 residues. The CDR3 DNA reads TGCGCCAGCAGCCTCGAAGCGGGAGCGGCTTACAATGAGCAGTTCTTC. Translation: CASSLEAGAAYNEQFF.

At least ten counts were recorded for this clonotype. The chain recombines TRBV12-3 or TRBV12-4 with TRBJ2-7, with D unresolved. Trimming left V 7 bases short and J 0 bases short, with 7 bases between. The CDR3 runs 12 residues. CDR3 DNA: TGTGCCAGCAAGCTCCGCTCCTACGAGCAGTACTTC. It yields the protein CASKLRSYEQYF.

Worth noting for this clonotype: Given a much more abundant clone one base away, this may be a read error. This rearrangement joins TRBV12-3 or TRBV12-4 to TRBJ1-3; D is unclear. The CDR3 has 11 amino acids. The CDR3 bases are TGTGCCGGCAGTTTAACAAACACCATATATTTT. Its protein product is CAGSLTNTIYF.

This clonotype was seen a handful of times. Mismatch with germline at one junction end may stem from a read error. The CDR3 sequence is CASSLAGGPFTGELFF. CDR3 DNA: TGTGCCAGCAGCCTAGCGGGAGGGCCGTTCACCGGGGAGCTGTTTTTT. This rearrangement joins TRBV7-9 to TRBJ2-2; 12 positions agree with TRBD2. Per germline, CDR1 SEHNR and CDR2 FQNEAQ (reference sequence). This CDR3 is 16 amino acids long.

This clonotype turned up a few times. V and J are TRBV7-9 and TRBJ2-3, with 8 bases that match TRBD1. Germline values: CDR1 SEHNR, CDR2 FQNEAQ (reference sequence). V was clipped by 2 bases and J by 3 bases; unmatched bases: 7. CDR3 length: 16 amino acids. CDR3 protein: CASSLRRTGHTDTQYF. In nucleotides, the CDR3 is TGTGCCAGCAGCTTAAGAAGGACAGGGCATACAGATACGCAGTATTTT.

This clonotype has only a few counts. The rearrangement links TRBV7-2 to TRBJ2-5; either TRBD1 or TRBD2 may fit D (6 bases each). The length of the CDR3 is 15 residues. V was cut by 4 bases and J by 5 bases, with 17 bases left in between. Germline V gene sequence: CDR1 SGHTA, CDR2 FQGNSA. Written as DNA, the CDR3 is TGTGCCAGCAGCTCAATCGGGGGCGGACGGGAGACCCAGTACTTC. Encoded protein: CASSSIGGGRETQYF.

This clonotype was seen repeatedly, ten times or more. The chain employs TRBV11-2 and TRBJ2-1; 9 bases agree with TRBD2. In germline, CDR1 is SGHAT, CDR2 FQNNGV. The CDR3 is made up of 16 amino acids. Trimming at V came to 5 bases and at J to 6 bases, leaving 11 bases not matched to a gene. CDR3 sequence reads: CASSPRGASGTNEQFF. Written as DNA, the CDR3 is TGTGCCAGCAGCCCACGTGGGGCTAGCGGGACCAATGAGCAGTTCTTC.

This clonotype was observed many times. The chain joins TRBV10-3 to TRBJ1-2; the D gene is possibly TRBD1 (5 bases). Trimming pared 0 bases from V and 8 bases from J, leaving 19 bases between. Germline V gives CDR1 ENHRY, CDR2 SYGVKD. CDR3 length: 16 residues. Here the CDR3 reads CAISESKGRGSFGYTF. The CDR3 region has the DNA TGTGCCATCAGTGAGTCGAAGGGACGGGGATCGTTCGGCTACACCTTC.